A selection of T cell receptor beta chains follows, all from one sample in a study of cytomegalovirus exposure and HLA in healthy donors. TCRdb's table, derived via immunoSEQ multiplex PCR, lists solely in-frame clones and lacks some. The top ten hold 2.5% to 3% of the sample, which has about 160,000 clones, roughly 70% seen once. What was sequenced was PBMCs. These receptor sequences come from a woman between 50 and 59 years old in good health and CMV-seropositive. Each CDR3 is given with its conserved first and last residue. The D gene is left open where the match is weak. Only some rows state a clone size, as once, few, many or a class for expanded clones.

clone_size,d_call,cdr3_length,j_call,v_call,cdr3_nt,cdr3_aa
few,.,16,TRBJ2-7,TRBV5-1,TGCGCCAGCAGCCATTCGACGGGCACTAGATTGTGGGCGCAGTACTTC,CASSHSTGTRLWAQYF
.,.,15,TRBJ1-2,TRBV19,TGTGCCAGTAGCCCCGATGTCGGGATCTCCTATGGCTACACCTTC,CASSPDVGISYGYTF
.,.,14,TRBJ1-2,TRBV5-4,TGTGCCAGCAGACCCCGGGGCGGGGTCTATGGCTACACCTTC,CASRPRGGVYGYTF
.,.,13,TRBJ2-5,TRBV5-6,TGTGCCAGCAGCTTGGTAGGGGGAGAGACCCAGTACTTC,CASSLVGGETQYF
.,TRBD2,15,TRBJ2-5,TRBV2,TGTGCCAGCGGGGTGGCGGGGGGCGGTGATAGCGCCCAGTACTTC,CASGVAGGGDSAQYF
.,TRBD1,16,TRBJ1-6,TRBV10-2,TGCGCCAGCAGTGACTGGACAGGGGACTATAATTCACCCCTCCACTTT,CASSDWTGDYNSPLHF
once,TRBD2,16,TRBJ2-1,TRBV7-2,TGTGCCAGCAGCCCCCGGACTAGCGGGGGTTTATATGAGCAGTTCTTC,CASSPRTSGGLYEQFF
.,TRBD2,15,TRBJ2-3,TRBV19,TGTGCCAGTAGTACCCGACTAGCGGGGGACGATACGCAGTATTTT,CASSTRLAGDDTQYF
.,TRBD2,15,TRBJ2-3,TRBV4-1,TGCGCCAGCAGCCTCCTAGCGGGGACCACAGATACGCAGTATTTT,CASSLLAGTTDTQYF
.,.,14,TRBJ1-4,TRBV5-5,TGTGCCAGCAGCCCCACAGGGTTAGGCGGAAAACTGTTTTTT,CASSPTGLGGKLFF
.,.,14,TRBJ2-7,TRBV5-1,TGCGCCAGCAGACGGGACACCCAGACCTACGAGCAGTACTTC,CASRRDTQTYEQYF
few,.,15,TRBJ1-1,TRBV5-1,TGCGCCAGCAGCTTGGCGGGGACATCGAACACTGAAGCTTTCTTT,CASSLAGTSNTEAFF
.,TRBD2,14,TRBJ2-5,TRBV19,TGTGCCAGTAGTACCGGGGGGGATTCGGAGACCCAGTACTTC,CASSTGGDSETQYF
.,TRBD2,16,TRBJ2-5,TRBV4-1,TGCGCCAGCAGCCAATTTCCTAGCGGGGGACAAGAGACCCAGTACTTC,CASSQFPSGGQETQYF
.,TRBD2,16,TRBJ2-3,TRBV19,TGTGCCAGTAGTTCCCGAAGCGGGGGGTTCACAGATACGCAGTATTTT,CASSSRSGGFTDTQYF
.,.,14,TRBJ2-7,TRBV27,TGTGCCAGCAGCGAGGGCGCCTACTCCTACGAGCAGTACTTC,CASSEGAYSYEQYF
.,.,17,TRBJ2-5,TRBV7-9,TGTGCCAGCAGCCCGACCGGCAGGGGTGGGGTCCAAGAGACCCAGTACTTC,CASSPTGRGGVQETQYF